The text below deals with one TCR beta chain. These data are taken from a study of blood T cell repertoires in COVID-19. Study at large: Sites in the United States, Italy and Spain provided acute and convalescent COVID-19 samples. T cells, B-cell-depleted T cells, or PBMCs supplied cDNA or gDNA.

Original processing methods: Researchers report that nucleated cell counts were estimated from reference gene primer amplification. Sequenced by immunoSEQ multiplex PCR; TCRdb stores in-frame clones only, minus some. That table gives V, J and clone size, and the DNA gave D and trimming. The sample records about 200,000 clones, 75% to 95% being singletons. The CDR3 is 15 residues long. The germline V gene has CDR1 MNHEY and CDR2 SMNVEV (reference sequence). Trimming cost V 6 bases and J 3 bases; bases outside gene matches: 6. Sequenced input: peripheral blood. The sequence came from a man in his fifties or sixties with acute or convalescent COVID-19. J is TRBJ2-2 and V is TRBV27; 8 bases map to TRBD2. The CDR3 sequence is CASSSSGRYTGELFF. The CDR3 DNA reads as TGTGCCAGCAGCTCCAGCGGGAGATACACCGGGGAGCTGTTTTTT.